This entry lists 19 T cell receptor beta chains sequenced from one sample in a study of T cells in Graves' hyperthyroidism and ophthalmopathy. The TCR beta CDR3 regions underwent amplification using RNA transcripts as the source. The HTBI primer set drove a first-round RT-PCR of the TCR CDR3. TCRdb re-called the multiplex PCR reads with MiXCR, one entry per CDR3 protein. The sample carries nearly 600,000 distinct CDR3 sequences, more than 13% recorded once. The sample taken for sequencing was blood. The receptors come from a woman aged 18-29 years with Graves' ophthalmopathy.

This chain joins TRBV30 and TRBJ2-1; 9 bases match TRBD2. The CDR3 is made up of 15 amino acids. Unmatched junction bases numbered 5, after V lost 3 bases and J lost 2 bases. The V gene's germline CDR1 is GTSNPN and CDR2 SVGIG (reference sequence). The CDR3 sequence: CAWRPGLAPYNEQFF. CDR3 sequence (DNA): TGTGCCTGGAGGCCGGGACTAGCTCCCTACAATGAGCAGTTCTTC.

This clonotype was observed a few times. The chain employs TRBV7-3 and TRBJ2-7, with 8 bases aligning to TRBD2. Losses at the gene ends were 0 bases for V and 4 bases for J; bases not matched to a gene: 8. This CDR3 comprises 16 residues. CDR1 and CDR2 (germline): SGHTA, FQGTGA. CDR3 DNA sequence: TGTGCCAGCAGCTTAACTAGCGGGGAGACCAGTTACGAGCAGTACTTC. Residues: CASSLTSGETSYEQYF.

This clonotype was observed a few times. The V and J genes are TRBV19 and TRBJ1-2; a possible D gene is TRBD1 (5 bases). Germline V CDR1 and CDR2: LNHDA, SQIVND (reference sequence). The CDR3 extends over 13 amino acids. Trimming left V 6 bases short and J 4 bases short, with 12 bases between. Written as DNA, the CDR3 is TGTGCCAGTAGCCCGGACAAGGGCTATGGCTACACCTTC. Translating it yields CASSPDKGYGYTF.

Many counts were recorded for this clonotype. The J gene is TRBJ2-5, the V gene TRBV6-1; TRBD2 agrees at 7 bases. The CDR3 loop spans 16 amino acids. After removal of 7 bases from V and 5 bases from J, the junction contained 16 bases not matched to a gene. Germline-derived CDR1 and CDR2 are MNHNS and SASEGT. CDR3 residues: CASTRNSAGEAETQYF. For the CDR3, the DNA is TGTGCCAGCACCCGCAACTCCGCGGGAGAGGCGGAGACCCAGTACTTC.

In its sample, this clonotype was seen many times. The CDR3 DNA follows: TGTGCCAGCAGCCAAGATCCCCAGGGAAGACAAGAGACCCAGTACTTC. Protein: CASSQDPQGRQETQYF. The genes are TRBV3-1 and TRBJ2-5, with TRBD1 as a possible D gene (5 bases). The CDR3 loop spans 16 amino acids. CDR1 is LGHDT and CDR2 is YNNKEL in the germline V gene (reference sequence). The V gene lost 0 bases and the J gene lost 2 bases, with 13 bases spanning the gap.

The table lists this clonotype with many counts. The J gene is TRBJ1-2, the V gene TRBV20-1; D remains unclear. The CDR3 is made up of 13 amino acids. V lost 6 bases to trimming and J lost 3 bases, with 14 bases between them. Germline V lookup: CDR1 DFQATT, CDR2 SNEGSKA (reference sequence). The CDR3 loop is CSANRRRDYGYTF. CDR3 DNA sequence: TGCAGTGCCAACCGGAGGAGGGACTATGGCTACACCTTC.

This clonotype was counted at least ten times. The chain links TRBV28 to TRBJ2-7; tentative D call: TRBD2 (6 bases). Trimming pared 5 bases from V and 0 bases from J, leaving 14 bases between. There are 15 residues in the CDR3. The germline CDR1 and CDR2 sequences are MDHEN and SYDVKM. The CDR3 sequence: CASSPVGGSSYEQYF. In DNA form, the CDR3 reads TGTGCCAGCAGTCCGGTGGGGGGTAGCTCCTACGAGCAGTACTTC. Filled out from reference TRBV28 and TRBJ2-7, the complete variable domain reads DVKVTQSSRYLVKRTGEKVFLECVQDMDHENMFWYRQDPGLGLRLIYFSYDVKMKEKGDIPEGYSVSREKKERFSLILESASTNQTSMYLCASSPVGGSSYEQYFGPGTRLTVT.

The chain carries TRBV4-2 and TRBJ2-5, with 7 bases aligning to TRBD2. CDR1 and CDR2 (germline): LGHNA, YNFKEQ. The CDR3 is made up of 15 amino acids. J lost 0 bases, V lost 5 bases, and 6 bases had no gene match. In nucleotides, the CDR3 is TGTGCCAGCAGCGAGGGAGCGGGGTACCAAGAGACCCAGTACTTC. This sequence encodes CASSEGAGYQETQYF.

This clonotype occurred many times. The chain employs TRBV11-2 and TRBJ1-1; the D gene is possibly TRBD1 (6 bases). The V gene lost 4 bases and the J gene lost 1 base, with 22 bases spanning the gap. Germline assignment: CDR1 SGHAT and CDR2 FQNNGV. CDR3 length equals 18 residues. The CDR3 sequence is CASSSGRGSGARNTEAFF. DNA for the CDR3: TGTGCCAGCAGCTCAGGGAGGGGCTCAGGGGCGCGGAACACTGAAGCTTTCTTT.

This clonotype was seen many times. The chain links TRBV3-1 to TRBJ2-1, with D unresolved. Germline V gives CDR1 LGHDT, CDR2 YNNKEL (reference sequence). The CDR3 totals 13 residues. V lost 0 bases, J lost 6 bases, and 6 bases lay in between. The CDR3 coding sequence is TGTGCCAGCAGCCAAGATCTAACCAATGAGCAGTTCTTC. It codes for CASSQDLTNEQFF.

This clonotype was recorded many times. V gene TRBV7-2 combines with J gene TRBJ2-7, with unresolved D. Germline V gene lookup returns CDR1 SGHTA and CDR2 FQGNSA. The length of the CDR3 is 14 residues. V was pared by 2 bases and J by 0 bases, with 8 bases between. The CDR3 nucleotides are TGTGCCAGCAGCTTATCGGGCAGCTCCTACGAGCAGTACTTC. Amino acid sequence: CASSLSGSSYEQYF.

This clonotype showed up many times. The chain links TRBV7-8 to TRBJ2-5; D is unclear. CDR1 SGHVS and CDR2 FQNEAQ come from the germline V gene. The CDR3 runs to 15 residues. Trimming took 0 bases from V and 2 from J, leaving 10 bases between them. CDR3: CASSLALREQETQYF. In DNA form, the CDR3 reads TGTGCCAGCAGCTTAGCTTTGAGAGAGCAAGAGACCCAGTACTTC.

This clonotype was seen repeatedly, ten times or more. The chain recombines TRBV7-8 with TRBJ1-1; TRBD1 is a possible D gene (6 bases). This CDR3 comprises 17 residues. V lost 1 base to trimming and J lost 3 bases, with 18 bases between them. From germline, CDR1 is SGHVS and CDR2 FQNEAQ. CDR3 region: CASSLGRWGALDTEAFF. DNA for the CDR3: TGTGCCAGCAGCTTAGGTCGGTGGGGGGCGTTGGACACTGAAGCTTTCTTT.

This clonotype has at least ten counts. The CDR3 loop is CSASGGIGGDTQYF. The CDR3 DNA is TGCAGCGCCAGCGGGGGGATAGGCGGAGATACGCAGTATTTT. The rearrangement uses TRBV29-1 and TRBJ2-3, with 9 nucleotides matching TRBD2. The V segment lost 7 bases and the J segment 5 bases; nucleotides outside the gene matches: 10. Germline V gene sequence: CDR1 SQVTM, CDR2 ANQGSEA. The CDR3 runs 14 residues.

In this sample, this clonotype turned up many times. The CDR3 nucleotides are TGCAGTGCTCATCTAGCGGGAGGGGCCTACGAGCAGTACTTC. Translating it yields CSAHLAGGAYEQYF. The V call is TRBV20-1, the J call TRBJ2-7; 12 bases are shared with TRBD2. J gave up 2 bases and V 5 bases, and 4 bases lay outside the gene matches. The germline V gene has CDR1 DFQATT and CDR2 SNEGSKA (reference sequence). There are 14 residues in the CDR3.

This clonotype was detected only a few times. The rearrangement links TRBV6-1 to TRBJ2-3; 16 bases align to TRBD2. Unmatched junction bases numbered 9, after V lost 5 bases and J lost 4 bases. The CDR3 is 18 amino acids. The V gene's germline CDR1 is MNHNS and CDR2 SASEGT. Here the CDR3 reads CASSTGTSGRAGADTQYF. As DNA, the CDR3 is TGTGCCAGCAGTACAGGGACTAGCGGGAGGGCCGGGGCAGATACGCAGTATTTT.

This clonotype was counted ten times or more. The chain joins TRBV12-3 or TRBV12-4 to TRBJ2-4; D is possibly TRBD2 (5 bases). The CDR3 is 16 amino acids. Trimming shortened V by 0 bases and J by 0 bases, and 9 bases separated the two germline ends. This chain's CDR3 is CASSLAGGLAKNIQYF. CDR3 bases: TGTGCCAGCAGTTTAGCGGGCGGACTAGCCAAAAACATTCAGTACTTC.

At least ten counts were recorded for this clonotype. V and J are TRBV7-3 and TRBJ1-2; 7 bases match TRBD1. Trimming took 2 bases from V and 8 from J; bases not matched to a gene: 5. Looked up from germline, CDR1 is SGHTA and CDR2 is FQGTGA. This CDR3 contains 13 residues. CDR3 amino acids: CASSLGDRGGYTF. CDR3 nucleotides: TGTGCCAGCAGCTTAGGGGACAGAGGGGGCTACACCTTC.

This clonotype appeared a few times. The V and J genes are TRBV4-1 and TRBJ1-1; the D gene is possibly TRBD1 (5 bases). V lost 0 bases and J lost 2, with 22 bases in between. The germline CDR1 and CDR2 sequences are MGHRA and YSYEKL. The CDR3 runs to 19 residues. The CDR3 spells CASSQDWNTGGGGNTEAFF. The CDR3 DNA sequence: TGCGCCAGCAGCCAAGATTGGAATACAGGTGGGGGGGGAAACACTGAAGCTTTCTTT.